The 19 T cell receptor beta chains below all came from one sample that was sequenced in a study of brain T cells in children with intractable seizures. Time point denoted: blood from clinic visit 5 months post-surgery; TSC patient then seizure free. The data were produced by immunoSEQ multiplex PCR, yet TCRdb's version contains in-frame clones alone and is incomplete. Of hundreds of thousands of clones listed, roughly 93% are singletons. The source material was peripheral blood, sampled more than 4 months after surgery. The receptors come from a boy younger than two with tuberous sclerosis and intractable seizures.

This chain links TRBV19 with TRBJ2-7; D remains unclear. Germline lookup yields CDR1 LNHDA and CDR2 SQIVND (reference sequence). Trimming took 7 bases from V and 13 from J, leaving 8 bases between them. This CDR3 spans 8 amino acids. The DNA for the CDR3 is TGTGCCAGTAAGGTCGGTTACTTC. This encodes CASKVGYF.

The chain recombines TRBV24-1 with TRBJ2-6; D remains unclear. Germline V gives CDR1 KGHDR, CDR2 SFDVKD. V lost 0 bases and J lost 3, with 8 bases in between. The CDR3 length is 16 residues. The CDR3 is CATSDLVKGGANVLTF. CDR3 nucleotide sequence: TGTGCCACCAGTGATTTGGTTAAGGGTGGGGCCAACGTCCTGACTTTC.

This clone was seen just once. The genes are TRBV2 and TRBJ1-1, with D uncertain. CDR3 length equals 13 residues. Per the germline V gene, CDR1 is SNHLY and CDR2 is FYNNEI. V was trimmed by 5 bases and J by 6 bases, leaving 13 bases between them. CDR3 bases: TGTGCCAGCAGTCCTTGGGTGGCGGCTGAAGCTTTCTTT. Translation gives CASSPWVAAEAFF.

V and J are TRBV10-3 and TRBJ2-1; 7 positions agree with TRBD1. This CDR3 spans 15 amino acids. V was pared by 3 bases and J by 5 bases, with 7 bases of the junction left unmatched. Germline CDR1 ENHRY, CDR2 SYGVKD. The DNA of the CDR3 is TGTGCCATCAGTGACACACAGGGGCCCAACAATGAGCAGTTCTTC. This codes for CAISDTQGPNNEQFF.

This clone has just one count. CDR3 region: CATKKREGRETQYF. CDR3 DNA sequence: TGTGCCACCAAAAAGCGGGAGGGTAGGGAGACCCAGTACTTC. The gene calls are TRBV24-1 and TRBJ2-5; 10 nucleotides line up with TRBD2. V was pared by 8 bases and J by 5 bases, with 7 bases of the junction left unmatched. The CDR3 is made up of 14 amino acids. In germline, CDR1 is KGHDR, CDR2 SFDVKD.

The chain is built from TRBV7-3 and TRBJ2-3, with D maybe TRBD1 (7 bases). V lost 1 base and J lost 7, with 18 bases in between. The germline V gene has CDR1 SGHTA and CDR2 FQGTGA. The CDR3 is 16 residues long. This CDR3 reads CASSLKGGHRGYTQYF. In DNA, the CDR3 is TGTGCCAGCAGCTTAAAGGGAGGCCACAGGGGTTATACGCAGTATTTT. Supplemented by reference TRBV7-3 and TRBJ2-3, the full variable domain reads GAGVSQTPSNKVTEKGKYVELRCDPISGHTALYWYRQSLGQGPEFLIYFQGTGAADDSGLPNDRFFAVRPEGSVSTLKIQRTERGDSAVYLCASSLKGGHRGYTQYFGPGTRLTVL.

The chain employs TRBV6-5 and TRBJ1-4; no clear D gene. The CDR3 loop spans 16 amino acids. V was shortened by 2 bases and J by 8 bases, with 18 bases between the two germline ends. The germline V gene has CDR1 MNHEY and CDR2 SVGAGI. The chain's CDR3 is CASSYPSRVREEKLFF. Written as DNA, the CDR3 is TGTGCCAGCAGTTACCCGAGTCGAGTCCGGGAGGAAAAACTGTTTTTT.

The chain carries TRBV4-1 and TRBJ1-1; D unresolved. The CDR3 sequence is 14 residues long. CDR1 MGHRA and CDR2 YSYEKL come from the germline V gene. Trimming left V 0 bases short and J 1 base short, with 6 bases between. As DNA, the CDR3 is TGCGCCAGCAGCCAAGAGCGGCAGAACACTGAAGCTTTCTTT. Translating it yields CASSQERQNTEAFF.

This clone is a singleton in its sample. The CDR3 DNA reads TGTGCCAGCAGTCCACCGACAGGGAAGGATGGCTACACCTTC. Translating it yields CASSPPTGKDGYTF. The chain recombines TRBV28 with TRBJ1-2, with 7 bases matching TRBD1. Trimming at V came to 5 bases and at J to 6 bases, leaving 9 bases not matched to a gene. Germline CDR1 is MDHEN and CDR2 is SYDVKM. The CDR3 loop spans 14 amino acids.

The chain employs TRBV30 and TRBJ2-2; TRBD1 might be the D (6 bases). Germline-derived CDR1 and CDR2 are GTSNPN and SVGIG (reference sequence). V gave up 1 base and J gave up 5 bases, with 11 bases separating them. The CDR3 loop spans 14 amino acids. CDR3 amino acids: CAWSGADRTGELFF. CDR3 in DNA: TGTGCCTGGAGTGGGGCGGACAGAACCGGGGAGCTGTTTTTT.

The chain links TRBV7-9 to TRBJ1-5; D is unresolved. The length of the CDR3 is 14 residues. Germline assignment: CDR1 SEHNR and CDR2 FQNEAQ (reference sequence). With 1 base removed from V and 1 base from J, the gap between germline ends came to 5 bases. In DNA, the CDR3 is TGTGCCAGCAGCTTAGTGGACAGCAATCAGCCCCAGCATTTT. This encodes CASSLVDSNQPQHF.

This chain links TRBV10-3 with TRBJ2-3; D not certain. V was cut by 3 bases and J by 4 bases, with 11 bases left in between. The CDR3 runs 14 residues. Per germline, CDR1 ENHRY and CDR2 SYGVKD. CDR3 in DNA: TGTGCCATCAGTGACTCCAACGCCCCAGATACGCAGTATTTT. It encodes CAISDSNAPDTQYF.

CDR3 amino acids: CASGWITDGVSGANVLTF. CDR3 coding DNA: TGTGCTAGTGGTTGGATTACTGACGGCGTCTCTGGGGCCAACGTCCTGACTTTC. The chain links TRBV12-5 to TRBJ2-6; D is unclear. Germline CDR1 is LGHNT and CDR2 is FRNRAP. V was shortened by 4 bases and J by 0 bases, with 16 bases between the two germline ends. The CDR3 consists of 18 residues.

This chain connects TRBV13 to TRBJ1-3; possible D gene TRBD1, 5 bases. Germline assignment: CDR1 PRHDT and CDR2 FYEKMQ (reference sequence). This CDR3 is 15 amino acids long. Trimming stripped 4 bases from V and 0 bases from J, with 10 bases between. The chain's CDR3 is CASSSGTVSGNTIYF. Here the CDR3 DNA reads TGTGCCAGCAGCTCCGGGACGGTCTCTGGAAACACCATATATTTT.

This sequence joins TRBV2 and TRBJ2-1, with 13 bases aligning to TRBD2. The CDR3 contains 14 residues. The junction had 5 bases not matched to a gene; V was cut back by 5 bases and J by 10 bases. Germline-derived CDR1 and CDR2 are SNHLY and FYNNEI. The CDR3 region is CASSPRGLAGEQFF. DNA for the CDR3: TGTGCCAGCAGTCCCCGGGGACTAGCGGGGGAGCAGTTCTTC.

This clone was recorded once. The rearrangement joins TRBV11-2 to TRBJ2-5, with TRBD1 as a possible D gene (5 bases). CDR3 length: 15 residues. V was cut by 0 bases and J by 4 bases, with 12 bases left in between. Looked up from germline, CDR1 is SGHAT and CDR2 is FQNNGV. The CDR3 bases are TGTGCCAGCAGCTTAGATGGGGCTATCCGAGAGACCCAGTACTTC. It is translated as CASSLDGAIRETQYF.

The CDR3 DNA follows: TGCGCCAGCAGCCAAGATGTTTCGGACAGGGGCCTTAATTCACCCCTCCACTTT. Amino acid sequence: CASSQDVSDRGLNSPLHF. This chain links TRBV4-1 with TRBJ1-6, with 9 bases lining up with TRBD1. The ends lost 0 bases at V and 6 bases at J; junction bases unmatched: 9. Germline V gene sequence: CDR1 MGHRA, CDR2 YSYEKL. There are 18 residues in the CDR3.

V and J are TRBV7-8 and TRBJ1-1; weak D call: TRBD1 (5 bases). The CDR3 has 15 amino acids. Trimming took off 5 bases at V and 0 bases at J, with 13 bases between the two ends. Germline CDR1 and CDR2: SGHVS and FQNEAQ. The CDR3 DNA sequence: TGTGCCAGCAGCGATACGGGACGGGTGAACACTGAAGCTTTCTTT. Translation gives CASSDTGRVNTEAFF.

This sequence joins TRBV11-3 and TRBJ2-1; 12 nucleotides match TRBD1. The CDR3 spans 16 residues. V lost 5 bases, J lost 7 bases, and 9 bases stayed unmatched. CDR1 and CDR2 (germline): SGHNT, YENEEA. The CDR3 DNA sequence: TGTGCCAGCAGCCGCCAGGGACAGGGGGCAAGGAATGAGCAGTTCTTC. It encodes CASSRQGQGARNEQFF.